The 10 T cell receptor beta chains reported below all come from one sample, sequenced in a study of CD8 T cells in Susac syndrome. About 0.5 to 1 ug RNA was reverse transcribed with random hexamers. From the immunoSEQ multiplex PCR reads, TCRdb called clonotypes with MiXCR, one entry per CDR3 protein. The data show approximately 130,000 distinct CDR3 sequences, roughly 92% seen once. The sequenced sample consisted of CD4+ T cells from PBMCs. All receptors derive from a human donor in good health.

In DNA, the CDR3 is TGTGCCATCAAACGGCACCCCCGTACGCAGTATTTT. This encodes CAIKRHPRTQYF. The chain employs TRBV10-3 and TRBJ2-3; D not certain. Germline-derived CDR1 and CDR2 are ENHRY and SYGVKD. Deletions cut 7 bases from V and 8 bases from J, with 13 bases between. This CDR3 is built from 12 residues.

V usage is TRBV7-2 and J usage is TRBJ2-5, with D unresolved. V shed 4 bases and J shed 4 bases, with 10 bases lying between them. Germline loops: CDR1 SGHTA, CDR2 FQGNSA. The CDR3 consists of 13 residues. This chain's CDR3 is CASSSGVVETQYF. The CDR3 DNA reads as TGTGCCAGCAGCTCTGGCGTTGTAGAGACCCAGTACTTC.

The J gene is TRBJ2-2, the V gene TRBV11-2, with 12 bases identical to TRBD2. The CDR3 extends over 17 amino acids. With V trimmed by 4 bases and J by 3 bases, 6 bases remained unmatched. The V gene's germline CDR1 is SGHAT and CDR2 FQNNGV. This chain's CDR3 is CASSSLTSGRHTGELFF. CDR3 nucleotide sequence: TGTGCCAGCAGCTCCCTTACTAGCGGGAGGCACACCGGGGAGCTGTTTTTT.

The gene calls are TRBV20-1 and TRBJ2-7, with 9 bases lining up with TRBD1. The germline gives CDR1 DFQATT, CDR2 SNEGSKA (reference sequence). CDR3 length: 13 amino acids. V shed 7 bases and J 3 bases; nucleotides not matched to a gene: 7. The CDR3 region is CSGTGQGDYEQYF. CDR3 coding DNA: TGCAGTGGGACGGGACAGGGAGACTACGAGCAGTACTTC.

The chain links TRBV5-1 to TRBJ2-1, with D hard to call. The CDR3 runs to 16 residues. The V end lost 5 bases, the J end lost 2 bases, and 17 bases lay between the germline ends. Germline V gene sequence: CDR1 SGHRS, CDR2 YFSETQ. CDR3 DNA: TGCGCCAGCAGTGGAAACGACGGACCCCCCTACAATGAGCAGTTCTTC. It specifies CASSGNDGPPYNEQFF.

The rearrangement links TRBV14 to TRBJ2-7, with 7 bases fitting TRBD1. With 1 base clipped from V and 2 bases from J, the junction kept 5 bases outside the gene matches. The CDR3 loop spans 15 amino acids. Germline V gene sequence: CDR1 SGHDN, CDR2 FVKESK. In nucleotides, the CDR3 is TGTGCCAGCAGCCAAGGGGGGACAGTTGCCTACGAGCAGTACTTC. This gives the protein CASSQGGTVAYEQYF. The full variable domain, in which reference TRBV14 and TRBJ2-7 provide the parts outside the CDR3, is EAGVTQFPSHSVIEKGQTVTLRCDPISGHDNLYWYRRVMGKEIKFLLHFVKESKQDESGMPNNRFLAERTGGTYSTLKVQPAELEDSGVYFCASSQGGTVAYEQYFGPGTRLTVT.

The chain combines TRBV27 with TRBJ1-1, with D possibly TRBD1 on 5 matching bases. V lost 7 bases to trimming and J lost 4 bases, with 10 bases between them. The CDR3 is 12 residues long. Germline values: CDR1 MNHEY, CDR2 SMNVEV (reference sequence). The CDR3 reads CASMTVGTEAFF. The CDR3 nucleotides read TGTGCCAGCATGACAGTGGGCACTGAAGCTTTCTTT.

The chain employs TRBV6-5 and TRBJ2-5; D possibly corresponds to TRBD2 (6 bases). CDR3 length equals 12 residues. V lost 5 bases to trimming and J lost 7 bases, with 11 bases between them. In germline, CDR1 is MNHEY, CDR2 SVGAGI. The CDR3 coding sequence is TGTGCCAGCAGTCCGACGGGGGTGACCCAGTACTTC. Translation: CASSPTGVTQYF.

The V gene is TRBV20-1, the J gene TRBJ2-7; 7 bases are shared with TRBD2. The V segment lost 0 bases and the J segment 2 bases; nucleotides outside the gene matches: 7. Per the germline V gene, CDR1 is DFQATT and CDR2 is SNEGSKA (reference sequence). The CDR3 is 15 residues long. CDR3 nucleotide sequence: TGCAGTGCTAGAGAGGGAGGGCTAATCACCTACGAGCAGTACTTC. This codes for CSAREGGLITYEQYF.

The chain combines TRBV7-9 with TRBJ2-5, with TRBD2 matching 8 bases. Germline trimming cut 2 bases from V and 12 bases from J; bases unmatched to any gene: 5. There are 12 residues in the CDR3. Germline V gene sequence: CDR1 SEHNR, CDR2 FQNEAQ (reference sequence). The CDR3 loop is CASSLNSGEEYF. In DNA form, the CDR3 reads TGTGCCAGCAGCTTAAATAGCGGGGAGGAGTACTTC.